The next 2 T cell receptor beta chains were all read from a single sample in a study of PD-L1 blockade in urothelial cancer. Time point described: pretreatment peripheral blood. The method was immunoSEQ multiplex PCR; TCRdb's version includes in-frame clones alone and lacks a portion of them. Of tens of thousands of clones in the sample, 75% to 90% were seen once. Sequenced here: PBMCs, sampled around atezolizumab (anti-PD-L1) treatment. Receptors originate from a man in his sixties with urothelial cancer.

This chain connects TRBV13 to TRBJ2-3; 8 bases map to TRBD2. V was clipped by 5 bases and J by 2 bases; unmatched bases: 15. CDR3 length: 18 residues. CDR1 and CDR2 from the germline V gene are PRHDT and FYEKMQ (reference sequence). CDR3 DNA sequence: TGTGCCAGCAGCCACACGACTGGGCGGGGGGTCTCCACAGATACGCAGTATTTT. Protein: CASSHTTGRGVSTDTQYF.

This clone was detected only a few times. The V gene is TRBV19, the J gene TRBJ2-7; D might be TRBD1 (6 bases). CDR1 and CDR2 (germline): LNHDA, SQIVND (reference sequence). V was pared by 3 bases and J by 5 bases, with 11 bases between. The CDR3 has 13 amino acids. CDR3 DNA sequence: TGTGCCAGTAGTATTACAGGGTCCCACGAGCAGTACTTC. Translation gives CASSITGSHEQYF.